Following are 13 T cell receptor beta chains from one sample sequenced in a study of identical twins. Each CDR3 protein is one row after TCRdb ran MiXCR on the 5' RACE reads. The sample holds roughly 18,000 distinct CDR3 sequences, roughly 71% seen once. Sequenced input: memory (CD45RO+) T cells sorted from blood. The receptors were sampled from a woman aged 18-30 years in good health. This table probably holds off-target reads from a library built for another chain.

J is TRBJ2-1 and V is TRBV6-2 or TRBV6-3; either TRBD1 or TRBD2 may fit D (5 bases each). Germline CDR1 MNHEY, CDR2 SVGEGT. The V end was cut by 6 bases, the J end by 5 bases, with 14 bases between. This CDR3 has 14 amino acids. CDR3 protein: CASRRGTHDNEQFF. CDR3 nucleotide sequence: TGTGCCAGCAGACGGGGCACCCACGACAATGAGCAGTTCTTC.

The chain has TRBV18 and TRBJ2-1; D is tentatively TRBD1 or TRBD2 (5 bases each). V lost 11 bases and J lost 2, with 10 bases in between. The CDR3 consists of 12 residues. Germline V lookup: CDR1 KGHSH, CDR2 LQKENI. CDR3: CASGRAYNEQFF. The CDR3 bases are TGTGCCTCGGGACGGGCCTACAATGAGCAGTTCTTC.

This rearrangement joins TRBV6-5 to TRBJ1-1, with D maybe TRBD1 (6 bases). There are 11 residues in the CDR3. Germline lookup yields CDR1 MNHEY and CDR2 SVGAGI. Trimming pared 10 bases from V and 7 bases from J, leaving 13 bases between. In DNA, the CDR3 is TGTGCCACTACAGGGATGGGTGAAGCTTTCTTT. The encoded protein is CATTGMGEAFF.

V usage is TRBV7-3 and J usage is TRBJ2-3; D unresolved. This CDR3 region has 13 residues. Germline CDR1 reads SGHTA; CDR2 reads FQGTGA. The V end was cut by 3 bases, the J end by 4 bases, with 8 bases between. DNA for the CDR3: TGTGCCAGCAGCTTCGGGTTCGCAGATACGCAGTATTTT. Encoded protein: CASSFGFADTQYF.

V and J are TRBV24-1 and TRBJ2-1, with D possibly matching TRBD1 (5 bases). The CDR3 contains 14 residues. V shed 4 bases and J shed 1 base, with 7 bases lying between them. Germline CDR1 reads KGHDR; CDR2 reads SFDVKD. The DNA of the CDR3 is TGTGCCACCAGTGAGGGGCCTTCCTACAATGAGCAGTTCTTC. Encoded protein: CATSEGPSYNEQFF.

CDR3 loop: CASSFQGTPTDTQYF. The CDR3 DNA is TGTGCCAGCAGTTTCCAGGGGACACCTACAGATACGCAGTATTTT. J is TRBJ2-3 and V is TRBV28; D is possibly TRBD1 (6 bases). There are 15 residues in the CDR3. Germline loops: CDR1 MDHEN, CDR2 SYDVKM. V was shortened by 3 bases and J by 3 bases, with 13 bases between the two germline ends.

This sequence joins TRBV6-2 or TRBV6-3 and TRBJ2-1; D is unresolved. CDR3 size: 14 residues. The V gene lost 2 bases and the J gene lost 7 bases, with 12 bases spanning the gap. Germline V CDR1 and CDR2: MNHEY, SVGEGT. Written as DNA, the CDR3 is TGTGCCAGCAGTTACGACCTCCCAGGTAATGAGCAGTTCTTC. Protein: CASSYDLPGNEQFF.

The gene calls are TRBV5-1 and TRBJ2-2; 14 nucleotides align to TRBD2. Germline-derived CDR1 and CDR2 are SGHRS and YFSETQ. The J segment lost 7 bases and the V segment lost 4 bases, leaving 3 bases of the junction unmatched. The CDR3 is 15 amino acids. The CDR3 spells CASSPGLAGVGELFF. The CDR3 coding sequence is TGCGCCAGCAGCCCGGGACTAGCGGGAGTCGGGGAGCTGTTTTTT.

This clonotype was observed a few times. The rearrangement links TRBV5-1 to TRBJ2-7; 9 nucleotides agree with TRBD1. Germline CDR1 reads SGHRS; CDR2 reads YFSETQ. J was trimmed by 4 bases and V by 1 base; bases with no gene match: 3. The CDR3 has 14 residues. The CDR3 DNA reads TGCGCCAGCAGCTTGAAGGGACAGGGTTACGAGCAGTACTTC. Translation gives CASSLKGQGYEQYF.

This rearrangement joins TRBV5-1 to TRBJ1-4; D is perhaps TRBD1 (5 bases). Looked up from germline, CDR1 is SGHRS and CDR2 is YFSETQ. The CDR3 spans 13 residues. V was cut by 3 bases and J by 8 bases, with 11 bases left in between. CDR3 DNA: TGCGCCAGCAGCTGGGAAGGGGAAGAAAAACTGTTTTTT. It encodes CASSWEGEEKLFF.

The J gene is TRBJ2-5, the V gene TRBV6-2 or TRBV6-3; D uncertain. CDR3 length: 13 residues. Trimming pared 5 bases from V and 2 bases from J, leaving 9 bases between. CDR1 is MNHEY and CDR2 is SVGEGT in the germline V gene. The CDR3 protein is CASSGGRQETQYF. The DNA of the CDR3 is TGTGCCAGCAGTGGTGGACGGCAAGAGACCCAGTACTTC.

This clonotype was counted only a few times. V usage is TRBV6-2 or TRBV6-3 and J usage is TRBJ2-3, with 8 nucleotides matching TRBD2. Germline-derived CDR1 and CDR2 are MNHEY and SVGEGT. Unmatched junction bases numbered 4, after V lost 5 bases and J lost 0 bases. CDR3 length: 15 residues. The CDR3, as DNA: TGTGCCAGCAGTCTACGGACTAGCAGCACAGATACGCAGTATTTT. Its translation is CASSLRTSSTDTQYF.

The chain uses TRBV5-5 and TRBJ2-7; 11 bases are a match to TRBD2. Unmatched junction bases numbered 5, after V lost 0 bases and J lost 3 bases. The CDR3 consists of 16 residues. The germline CDR1 and CDR2 sequences are SGHKS and YYEKEE (reference sequence). DNA for the CDR3: TGTGCCAGCAGCTTGGTGCTAGCGGGAGGAAACTACGAGCAGTACTTC. Its translation: CASSLVLAGGNYEQYF.